This entry is about one T cell receptor (beta chain). CDR3 size: 14 residues. The V gene's germline CDR1 is SQVTM and CDR2 ANQGSEA. Losses at the gene ends were 5 bases for V and 7 bases for J; bases not matched to a gene: 7. The source of the sample is a study of T cell responses to AZD1222 COVID-19 vaccine. TCRdb's copy holds only in-frame clones and misses some; the assay was immunoSEQ multiplex PCR. The sample carries about 140,000 clones, about 92% recorded once. The chain has TRBV29-1 and TRBJ2-1; the match to TRBD2 covers 11 bases. The receptor was isolated from an adult who received the AZD1222 COVID-19 vaccine. The source material was peripheral blood, sampled 28 days after the second AZD1222 dose. The CDR3: CSVKTSGSLNEQFF. CDR3 nucleotides: TGCAGCGTTAAAACTAGCGGGAGTTTGAATGAGCAGTTCTTC.